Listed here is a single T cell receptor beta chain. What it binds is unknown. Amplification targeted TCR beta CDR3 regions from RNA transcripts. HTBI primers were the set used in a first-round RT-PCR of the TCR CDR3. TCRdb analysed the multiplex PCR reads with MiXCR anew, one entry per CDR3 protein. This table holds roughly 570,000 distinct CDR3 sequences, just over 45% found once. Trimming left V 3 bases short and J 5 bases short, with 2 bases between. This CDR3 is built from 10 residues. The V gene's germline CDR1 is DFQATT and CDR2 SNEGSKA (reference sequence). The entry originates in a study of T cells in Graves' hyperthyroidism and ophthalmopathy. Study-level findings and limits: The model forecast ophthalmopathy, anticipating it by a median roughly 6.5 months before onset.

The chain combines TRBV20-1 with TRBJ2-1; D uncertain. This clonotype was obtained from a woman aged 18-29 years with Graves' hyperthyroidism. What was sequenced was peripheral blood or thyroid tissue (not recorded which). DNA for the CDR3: TGCAGTGCTAGTGACAATGAGCAGTTCTTC. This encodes CSASDNEQFF.